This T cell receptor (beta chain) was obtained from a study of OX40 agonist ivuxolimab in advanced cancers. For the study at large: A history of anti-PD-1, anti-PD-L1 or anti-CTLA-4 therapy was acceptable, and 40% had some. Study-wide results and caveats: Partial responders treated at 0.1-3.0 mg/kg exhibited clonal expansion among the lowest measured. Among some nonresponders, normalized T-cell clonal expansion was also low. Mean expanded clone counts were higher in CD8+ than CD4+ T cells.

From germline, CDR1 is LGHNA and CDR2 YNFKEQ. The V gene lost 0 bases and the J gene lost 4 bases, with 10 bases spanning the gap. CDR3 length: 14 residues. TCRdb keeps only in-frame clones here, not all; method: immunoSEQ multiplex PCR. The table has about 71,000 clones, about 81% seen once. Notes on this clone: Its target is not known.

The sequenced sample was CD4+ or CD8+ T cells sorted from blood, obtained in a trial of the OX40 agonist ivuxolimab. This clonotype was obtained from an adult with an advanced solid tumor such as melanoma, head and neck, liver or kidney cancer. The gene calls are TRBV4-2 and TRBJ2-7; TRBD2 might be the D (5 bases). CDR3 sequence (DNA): TGTGCCAGCAGCCAAGATTGGGAGAGTTACGAGCAGTACTTC. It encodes CASSQDWESYEQYF.